Described below is a single TCR beta chain sequence and its context. Its cognate antigen is unknown. Trimming took 2 bases from V and 8 from J, leaving 12 bases between them. Germline V gene data show CDR1 as MDHEN and CDR2 as SYDVKM. The CDR3 loop spans 13 amino acids. Amplification targeted TCR beta CDR3 regions from RNA transcripts. HTBI primers were used for first-round RT-PCR of the TCR CDR3. TCRdb processed the multiplex PCR reads anew with MiXCR; each CDR3 protein has one entry. This table holds 300,000 to 450,000 distinct CDR3 sequences, around 14% found once. The data were obtained in a study of T cells in Graves' hyperthyroidism and ophthalmopathy. Study outcomes and limitations: A model of 13 V-J pairs discriminated ophthalmopathy from stable hyperthyroidism.

The chain is built from TRBV28 and TRBJ1-2, with a possible D match to TRBD1 (6 bases). Material: blood. The sequence derives from a woman aged 18 to 35 with Graves' hyperthyroidism. The CDR3 reads CASSLREGDGYTF. The CDR3, as DNA: TGTGCCAGCAGTTTAAGGGAGGGGGACGGCTACACCTTC.